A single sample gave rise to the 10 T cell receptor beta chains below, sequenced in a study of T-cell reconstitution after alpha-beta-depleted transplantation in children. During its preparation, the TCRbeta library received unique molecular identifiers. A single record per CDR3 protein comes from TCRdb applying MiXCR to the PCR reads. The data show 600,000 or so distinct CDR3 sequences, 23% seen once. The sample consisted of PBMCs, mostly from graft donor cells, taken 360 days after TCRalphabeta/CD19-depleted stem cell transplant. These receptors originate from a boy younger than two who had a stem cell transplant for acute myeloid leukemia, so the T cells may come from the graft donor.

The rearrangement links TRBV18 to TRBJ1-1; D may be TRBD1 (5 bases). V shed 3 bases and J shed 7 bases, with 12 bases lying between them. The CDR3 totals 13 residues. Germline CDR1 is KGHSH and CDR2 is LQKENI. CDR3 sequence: CASSPPGDGEAFF. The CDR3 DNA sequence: TGTGCCAGCTCACCTCCCGGGGACGGTGAAGCTTTCTTT.

CDR3 nucleotide sequence: TGTGCCAGCAGTTGGAAATCCAATGAGCAGTTCTTC. Translating gives CASSWKSNEQFF. This chain links TRBV6-2 or TRBV6-3 with TRBJ2-1, with no clear D. Germline CDR1 is MNHEY and CDR2 is SVGEGT. This CDR3 spans 12 amino acids. V was cut by 4 bases and J by 6 bases, with 7 bases left in between.

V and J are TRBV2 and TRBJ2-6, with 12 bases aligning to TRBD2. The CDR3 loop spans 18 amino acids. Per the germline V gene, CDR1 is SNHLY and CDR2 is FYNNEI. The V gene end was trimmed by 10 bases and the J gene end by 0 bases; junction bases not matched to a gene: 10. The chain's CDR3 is CAITRLAGESSGANVLTF. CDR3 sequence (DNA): TGTGCCATCACCAGACTAGCGGGGGAGAGCTCTGGGGCCAACGTCCTGACTTTC.

CDR3 DNA: TGTGCCAGCAGGTCGGGAGAGACCCAGTACTTC. Residues: CASRSGETQYF. This sequence joins TRBV11-2 and TRBJ2-5; D is uncertain. This CDR3 contains 11 residues. Germline CDR1 SGHAT, CDR2 FQNNGV. Trimming removed 6 bases from V and 4 bases from J, with 6 bases in between.

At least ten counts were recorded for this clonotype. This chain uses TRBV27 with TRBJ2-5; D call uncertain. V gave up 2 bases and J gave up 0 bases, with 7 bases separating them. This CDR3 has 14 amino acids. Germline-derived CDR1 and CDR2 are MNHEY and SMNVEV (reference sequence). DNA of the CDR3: TGTGCCAGCAGTTTACCAGGAAACCAAGAGACCCAGTACTTC. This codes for CASSLPGNQETQYF.

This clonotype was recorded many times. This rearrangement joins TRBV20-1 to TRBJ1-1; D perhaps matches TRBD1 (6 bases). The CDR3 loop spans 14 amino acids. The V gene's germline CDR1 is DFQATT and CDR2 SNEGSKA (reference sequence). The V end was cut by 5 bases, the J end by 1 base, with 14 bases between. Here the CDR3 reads CSAALGHPNTEAFF. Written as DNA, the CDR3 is TGCAGTGCTGCACTGGGACACCCGAACACTGAAGCTTTCTTT.

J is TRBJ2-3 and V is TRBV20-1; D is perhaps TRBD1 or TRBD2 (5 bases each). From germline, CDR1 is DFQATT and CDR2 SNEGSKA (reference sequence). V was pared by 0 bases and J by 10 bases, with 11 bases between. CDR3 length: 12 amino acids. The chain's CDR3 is CSARDQLGAQYF. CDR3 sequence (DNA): TGCAGTGCTAGAGATCAACTGGGGGCGCAGTATTTT.

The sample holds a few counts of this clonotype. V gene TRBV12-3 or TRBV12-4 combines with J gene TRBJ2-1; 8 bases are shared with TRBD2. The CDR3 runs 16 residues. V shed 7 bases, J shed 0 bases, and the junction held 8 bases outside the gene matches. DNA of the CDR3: TGTGCCAGCAATACCGGGACTAGAAGCTCCTACAATGAGCAGTTCTTC. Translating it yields CASNTGTRSSYNEQFF.

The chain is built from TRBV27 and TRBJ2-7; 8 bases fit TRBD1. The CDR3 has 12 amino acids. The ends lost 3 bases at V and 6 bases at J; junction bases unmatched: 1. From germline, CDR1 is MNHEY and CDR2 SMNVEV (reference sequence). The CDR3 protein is CASSFGTGEQYF. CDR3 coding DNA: TGTGCCAGCAGTTTCGGGACAGGCGAGCAGTACTTC.

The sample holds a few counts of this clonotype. In DNA, the CDR3 is TGCAGTGCGGCTCGGGCTAGCGGGGGGCCTGAGAAGACCCAGTACTTC. Translated, it gives CSAARASGGPEKTQYF. J is TRBJ2-5 and V is TRBV20-1, with 11 bases aligning to TRBD2. The V segment lost 6 bases and the J segment 6 bases; nucleotides outside the gene matches: 15. This CDR3 has 16 residues. Per germline, CDR1 DFQATT and CDR2 SNEGSKA (reference sequence).